The sequence of this TCR beta chain was determined in a study of T cells after yellow fever vaccination. Whole-study findings and limits: Clones that expanded after primary vaccination mostly reappeared after the booster (just under 98% CD4, 70% to 90% CD8). Some clonotypes, a small share, were shared between CD4 and CD8 compartments.

MiXCR was run by TCRdb on the 5' RACE reads, yielding one entry per CDR3 protein. The table shows a few hundred thousand distinct CDR3 sequences, with 6.8% occurring only once. This clonotype was seen a handful of times. Its antigen remains unidentified. Trimming removed 8 bases from V and 10 bases from J, with 18 bases in between. CDR3 size: 13 residues. From germline, CDR1 is GTSNPN and CDR2 SVGIG (reference sequence). The chain combines TRBV30 with TRBJ1-6; D is undetermined. This receptor was obtained from a man younger than 30 who received the YFV17D yellow fever vaccine. This sample comprised PBMCs, obtained more than 40 days after the first yellow fever vaccination. The CDR3 DNA follows: TGTGCCGGCGAGGGAGGGTACCGATCACCCCTCCACTTT. This gives the protein CAGEGGYRSPLHF.